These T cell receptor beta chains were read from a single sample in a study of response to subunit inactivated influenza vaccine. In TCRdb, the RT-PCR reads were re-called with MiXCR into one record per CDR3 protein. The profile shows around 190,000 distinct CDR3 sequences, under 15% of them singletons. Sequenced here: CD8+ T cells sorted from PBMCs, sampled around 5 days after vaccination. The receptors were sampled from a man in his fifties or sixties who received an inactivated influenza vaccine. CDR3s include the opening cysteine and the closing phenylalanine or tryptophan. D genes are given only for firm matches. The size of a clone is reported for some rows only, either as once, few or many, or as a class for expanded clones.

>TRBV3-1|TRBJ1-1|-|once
CATSQEAGGNTEAFF
TGTGCCACCTCCCAAGAGGCGGGGGGGAACACTGAAGCTTTCTTT
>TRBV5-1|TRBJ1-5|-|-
CASRPGDVNQPQHF
TGCGCCAGCAGACCAGGGGATGTCAATCAGCCCCAGCATTTT
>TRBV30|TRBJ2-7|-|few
CAWSWDGSYEQYF
TGTGCCTGGAGTTGGGACGGCTCCTACGAGCAGTACTTC
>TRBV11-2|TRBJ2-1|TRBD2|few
CASSSRTSVEGQYNEQFF
TGTGCCAGCAGCTCCCGGACTAGCGTTGAGGGACAATACAATGAGCAGTTCTTC
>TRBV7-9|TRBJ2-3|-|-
CASSMRDIRTDTQYF
TGTGCCAGCAGCATGAGGGACATTCGCACAGATACGCAGTATTTT
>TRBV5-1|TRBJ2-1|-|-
CASSLRVTPGLEQFF
TGCGCCAGCAGCTTGAGAGTTACTCCAGGGCTTGAGCAGTTCTTC
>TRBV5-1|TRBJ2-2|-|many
CASSLGLGIHTGELFF
TGCGCCAGCAGCTTGGGACTCGGGATTCACACCGGGGAGCTGTTTTTT
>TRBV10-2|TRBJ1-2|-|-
CASSPAGEKGYTF
TGCGCCAGCAGTCCTGCCGGGGAAAAAGGCTACACCTTC
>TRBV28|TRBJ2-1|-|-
CASSFSRWYEQFF
TGTGCCAGCAGTTTTTCTAGGTGGTATGAGCAGTTCTTC
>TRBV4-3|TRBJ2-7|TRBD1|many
CASSPGTGTYEQYF
TGCGCCAGCAGCCCTGGGACAGGGACCTACGAGCAGTACTTC
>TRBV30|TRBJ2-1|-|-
CAWSEFRDEQFF
TGTGCCTGGAGTGAGTTTCGGGATGAGCAGTTCTTC
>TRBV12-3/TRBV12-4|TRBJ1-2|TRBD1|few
CASRALGQTYGYTF
TGTGCCAGCAGGGCCTTGGGACAGACCTATGGCTACACCTTC
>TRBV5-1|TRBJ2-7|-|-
CASSSPGLDYEQYF
TGCGCCAGCAGCTCCCCGGGTCTCGACTACGAGCAGTACTTC
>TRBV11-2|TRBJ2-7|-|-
CAVGGMTLYEQYF
TGTGCTGTCGGAGGGATGACGCTCTACGAGCAGTACTTC
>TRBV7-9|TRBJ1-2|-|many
CASSLSSAGGYTF
TGTGCCAGCAGCTTAAGCTCGGCCGGGGGCTACACCTTC
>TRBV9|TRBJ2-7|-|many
CASSVGGQANYEQYF
TGTGCCAGCAGCGTCGGGGGGCAGGCCAACTACGAGCAGTACTTC
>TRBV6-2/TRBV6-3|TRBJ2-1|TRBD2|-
CASTGLVPNEQFF
TGTGCCAGCACGGGACTAGTCCCCAATGAGCAGTTCTTC
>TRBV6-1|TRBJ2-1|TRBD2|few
CASNHRGGIYNEQFF
TGTGCCAGCAACCATCGGGGGGGGATTTACAATGAGCAGTTCTTC
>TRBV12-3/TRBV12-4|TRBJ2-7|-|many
CASGNYEQYF
TGTGCCAGCGGCAACTACGAGCAGTACTTC
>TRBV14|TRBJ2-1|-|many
CASSQDRYNEQFF
TGTGCCAGCAGCCAAGATCGGTACAATGAGCAGTTCTTC
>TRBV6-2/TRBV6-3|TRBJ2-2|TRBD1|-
CASSYPRFPGQGQNTGELFF
TGTGCCAGCAGTTACCCAAGGTTCCCGGGACAGGGACAGAACACCGGGGAGCTGTTTTTT
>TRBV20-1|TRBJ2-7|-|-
CSARHPSSYEQYF
TGCAGTGCTAGACACCCCAGCTCCTACGAGCAGTACTTC
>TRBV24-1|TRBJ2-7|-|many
CATNYEQYF
TGTGCCACCAACTACGAGCAGTACTTC
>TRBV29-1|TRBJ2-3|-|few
CSVYPEKIDSTDTQYF
TGCAGCGTTTATCCGGAGAAAATCGATAGCACAGATACGCAGTATTTT
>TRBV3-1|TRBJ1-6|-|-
CASRKRGQGFTLHF
TGTGCCAGCAGAAAAAGGGGTCAGGGCTTCACCCTCCACTTT
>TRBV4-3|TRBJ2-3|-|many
CASSQEQGWTDTQYF
TGCGCCAGCAGCCAAGAACAGGGTTGGACAGATACGCAGTATTTT
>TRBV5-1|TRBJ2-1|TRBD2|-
CASSATFSGREYNEQFF
TGCGCCAGCAGCGCAACCTTTAGCGGGAGGGAGTACAATGAGCAGTTCTTC
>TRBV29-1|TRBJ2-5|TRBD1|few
CSVDVTGGDLYF
TGCAGCGTTGATGTTACAGGGGGCGACCTTTACTTC
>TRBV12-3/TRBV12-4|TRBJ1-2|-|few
CASSPDISGYTF
TGTGCCAGCAGCCCGGACATTTCTGGCTACACCTTC
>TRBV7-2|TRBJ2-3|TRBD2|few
CASSQTSGSTDTQYF
TGTGCCAGCAGCCAAACTAGCGGCAGCACAGATACGCAGTATTTT